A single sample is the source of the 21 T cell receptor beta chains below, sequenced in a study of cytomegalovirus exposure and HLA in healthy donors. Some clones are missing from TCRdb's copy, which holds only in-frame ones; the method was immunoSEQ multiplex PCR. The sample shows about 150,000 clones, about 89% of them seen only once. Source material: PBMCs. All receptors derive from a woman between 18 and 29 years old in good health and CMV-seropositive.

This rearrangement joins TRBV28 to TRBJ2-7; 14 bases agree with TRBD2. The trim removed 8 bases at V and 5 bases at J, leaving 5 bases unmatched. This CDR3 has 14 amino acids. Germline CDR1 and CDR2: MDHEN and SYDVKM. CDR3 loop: CASGTSGRGHEQYF. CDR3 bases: TGTGCCAGCGGGACTAGCGGGAGAGGGCACGAGCAGTACTTC.

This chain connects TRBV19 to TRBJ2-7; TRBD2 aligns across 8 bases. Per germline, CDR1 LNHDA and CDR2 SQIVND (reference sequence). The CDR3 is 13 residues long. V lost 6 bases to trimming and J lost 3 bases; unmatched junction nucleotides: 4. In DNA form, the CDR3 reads TGTGCCAGTAGCCCGGCGGGGGGCTACGAGCAGTACTTC. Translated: CASSPAGGYEQYF.

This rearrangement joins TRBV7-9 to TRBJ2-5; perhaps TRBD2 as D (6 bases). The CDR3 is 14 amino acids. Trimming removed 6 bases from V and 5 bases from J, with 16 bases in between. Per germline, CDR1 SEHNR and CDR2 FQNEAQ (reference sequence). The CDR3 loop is CASRGRTLEETQYF. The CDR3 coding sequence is TGTGCCAGCAGGGGGAGGACCCTGGAGGAGACCCAGTACTTC.

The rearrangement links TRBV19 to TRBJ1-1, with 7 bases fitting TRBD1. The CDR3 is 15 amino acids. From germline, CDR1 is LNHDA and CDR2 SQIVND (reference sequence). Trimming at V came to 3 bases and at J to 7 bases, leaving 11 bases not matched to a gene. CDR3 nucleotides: TGTGCCAGTAGTATCGGACAGGCCCGAAATAATGAAGCTTTCTTT. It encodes CASSIGQARNNEAFF.

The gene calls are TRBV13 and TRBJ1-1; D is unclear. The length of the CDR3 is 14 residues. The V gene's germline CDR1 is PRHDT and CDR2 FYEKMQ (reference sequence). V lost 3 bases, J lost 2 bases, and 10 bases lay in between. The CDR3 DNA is TGTGCCAGCAGCTTGGGCCCTTTTAACACTGAAGCTTTCTTT. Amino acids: CASSLGPFNTEAFF.

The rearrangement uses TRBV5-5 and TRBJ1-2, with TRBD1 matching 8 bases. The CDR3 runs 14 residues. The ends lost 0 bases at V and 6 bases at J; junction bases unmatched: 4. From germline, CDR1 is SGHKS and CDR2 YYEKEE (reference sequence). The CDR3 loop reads CASSLVAGGHGYTF. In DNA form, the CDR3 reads TGTGCCAGCAGCTTGGTAGCAGGGGGCCATGGCTACACCTTC.

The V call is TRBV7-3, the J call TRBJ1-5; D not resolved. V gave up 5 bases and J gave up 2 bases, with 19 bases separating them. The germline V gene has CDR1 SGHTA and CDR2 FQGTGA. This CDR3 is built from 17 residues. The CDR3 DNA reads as TGTGCCAGCAGCCCCGAGACGATGGTGGGCGGCAATCAGCCCCAGCATTTT. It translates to CASSPETMVGGNQPQHF.

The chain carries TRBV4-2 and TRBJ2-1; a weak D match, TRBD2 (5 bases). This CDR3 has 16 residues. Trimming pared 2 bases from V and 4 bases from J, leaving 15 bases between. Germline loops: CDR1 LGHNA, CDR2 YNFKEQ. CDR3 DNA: TGTGCCAGCAGCCAAACCGGCGAGACTACTTACAATGAGCAGTTCTTC. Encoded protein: CASSQTGETTYNEQFF.

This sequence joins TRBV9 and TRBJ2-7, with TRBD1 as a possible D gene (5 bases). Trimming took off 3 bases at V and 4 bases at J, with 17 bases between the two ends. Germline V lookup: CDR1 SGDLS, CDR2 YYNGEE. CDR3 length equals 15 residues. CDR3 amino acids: CASSEDQGRNYEQYF. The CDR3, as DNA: TGTGCCAGCAGCGAAGACCAGGGAAGGAATTACGAGCAGTACTTC.

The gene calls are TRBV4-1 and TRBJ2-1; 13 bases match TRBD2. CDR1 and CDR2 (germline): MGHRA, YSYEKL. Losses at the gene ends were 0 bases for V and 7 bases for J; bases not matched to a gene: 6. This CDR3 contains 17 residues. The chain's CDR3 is CASSQETGLAGMNEQFF. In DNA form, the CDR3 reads TGCGCCAGCAGCCAAGAGACGGGACTAGCGGGAATGAATGAGCAGTTCTTC.

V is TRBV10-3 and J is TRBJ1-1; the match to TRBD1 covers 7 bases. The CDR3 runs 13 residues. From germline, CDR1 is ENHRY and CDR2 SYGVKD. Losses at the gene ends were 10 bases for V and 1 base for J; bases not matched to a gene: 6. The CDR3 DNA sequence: TGTGCCACGAGGGACAGTGCGAACACTGAAGCTTTCTTT. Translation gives CATRDSANTEAFF.

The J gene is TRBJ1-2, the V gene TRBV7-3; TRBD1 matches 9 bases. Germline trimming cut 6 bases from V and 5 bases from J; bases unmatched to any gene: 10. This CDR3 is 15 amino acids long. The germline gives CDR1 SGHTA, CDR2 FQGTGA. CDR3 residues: CASSFGTGPGYGYTF. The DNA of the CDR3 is TGTGCCAGCAGTTTCGGGACAGGGCCAGGGTATGGCTACACCTTC.

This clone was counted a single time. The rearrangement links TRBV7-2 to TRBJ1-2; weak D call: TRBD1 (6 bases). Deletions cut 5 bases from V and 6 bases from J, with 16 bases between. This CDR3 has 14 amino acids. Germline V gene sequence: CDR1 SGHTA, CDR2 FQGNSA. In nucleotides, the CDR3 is TGTGCCAGCAGCAACCGAGGGGGGGGAGATGGCTACACCTTC. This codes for CASSNRGGGDGYTF.

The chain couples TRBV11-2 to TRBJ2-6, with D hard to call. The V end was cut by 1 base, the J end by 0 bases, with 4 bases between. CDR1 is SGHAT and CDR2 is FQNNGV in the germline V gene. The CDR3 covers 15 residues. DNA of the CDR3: TGTGCCAGCAGCTTAGTCGGCTCTGGGGCCAACGTCCTGACTTTC. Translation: CASSLVGSGANVLTF.

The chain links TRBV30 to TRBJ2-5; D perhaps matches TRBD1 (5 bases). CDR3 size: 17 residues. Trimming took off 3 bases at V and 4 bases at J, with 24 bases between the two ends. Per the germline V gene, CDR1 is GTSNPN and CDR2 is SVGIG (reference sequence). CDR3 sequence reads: CAWREKWGTSLGETQYF. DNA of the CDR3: TGTGCCTGGAGGGAAAAATGGGGCACATCTTTAGGAGAGACCCAGTACTTC.

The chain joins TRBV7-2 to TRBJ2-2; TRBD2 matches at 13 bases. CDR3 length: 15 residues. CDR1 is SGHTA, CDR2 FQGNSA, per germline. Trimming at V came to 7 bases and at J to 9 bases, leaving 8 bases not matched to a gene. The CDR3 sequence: CASTERTSGSRELFF. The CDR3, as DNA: TGTGCCAGCACCGAAAGGACTAGCGGGAGCCGGGAGCTGTTTTTT.

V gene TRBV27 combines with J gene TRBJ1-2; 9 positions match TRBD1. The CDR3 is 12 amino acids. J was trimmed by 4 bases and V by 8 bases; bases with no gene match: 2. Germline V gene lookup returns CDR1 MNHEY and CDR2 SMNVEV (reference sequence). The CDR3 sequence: CASRDRVYGYTF. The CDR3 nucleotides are TGTGCCAGCCGGGACAGGGTCTATGGCTACACCTTC.

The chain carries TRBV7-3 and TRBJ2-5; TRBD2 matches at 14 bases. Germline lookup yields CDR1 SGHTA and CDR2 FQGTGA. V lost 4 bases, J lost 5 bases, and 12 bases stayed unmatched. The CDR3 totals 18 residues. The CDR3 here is CASSSRTGLAGVLETQYF. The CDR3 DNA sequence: TGTGCCAGCAGCTCAAGAACGGGACTAGCGGGAGTATTGGAGACCCAGTACTTC.

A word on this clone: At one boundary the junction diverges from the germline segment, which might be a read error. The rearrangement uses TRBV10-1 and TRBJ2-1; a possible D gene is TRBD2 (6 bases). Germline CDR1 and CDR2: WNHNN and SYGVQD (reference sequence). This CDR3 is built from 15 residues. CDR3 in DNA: TGCGCCAGCAGCGAGTCCGGGAGAATCGACAATGAGCAGTTCTTC. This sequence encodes CASSESGRIDNEQFF.

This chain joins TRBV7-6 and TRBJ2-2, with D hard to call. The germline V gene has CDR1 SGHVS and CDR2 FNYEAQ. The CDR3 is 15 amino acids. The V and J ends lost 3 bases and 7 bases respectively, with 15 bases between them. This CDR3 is CASSFSTPQVGELFF. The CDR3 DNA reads TGTGCCAGCAGCTTTTCGACTCCGCAAGTCGGGGAGCTGTTTTTT.

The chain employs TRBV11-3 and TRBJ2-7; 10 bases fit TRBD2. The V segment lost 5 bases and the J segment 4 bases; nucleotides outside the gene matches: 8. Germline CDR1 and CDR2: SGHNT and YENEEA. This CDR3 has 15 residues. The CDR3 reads CASSQSGRAQYEQYF. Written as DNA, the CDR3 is TGTGCCAGCAGCCAAAGCGGGAGGGCTCAGTACGAGCAGTACTTC.